The text below deals with one TCR beta chain. TCRdb's copy holds only in-frame clones and misses some; the assay was immunoSEQ multiplex PCR. The data show over 200,000 clones, approximately 80% seen once. The data were taken from a study of control samples from healthy donors and cancer patients. V lost 8 bases and J lost 1, with 11 bases in between. This CDR3 comprises 13 residues. Germline assignment: CDR1 WNHNN and CDR2 SYGVQD (reference sequence). This chain uses TRBV10-1 with TRBJ1-1; no clear D. Source material: PBMCs. This receptor was taken from a woman aged 55-69 years with lung cancer. CDR3 sequence (DNA): TGCGCCAGCTCTTTAGGCGGGAACACTGAAGCTTTCTTT. Translation: CASSLGGNTEAFF.